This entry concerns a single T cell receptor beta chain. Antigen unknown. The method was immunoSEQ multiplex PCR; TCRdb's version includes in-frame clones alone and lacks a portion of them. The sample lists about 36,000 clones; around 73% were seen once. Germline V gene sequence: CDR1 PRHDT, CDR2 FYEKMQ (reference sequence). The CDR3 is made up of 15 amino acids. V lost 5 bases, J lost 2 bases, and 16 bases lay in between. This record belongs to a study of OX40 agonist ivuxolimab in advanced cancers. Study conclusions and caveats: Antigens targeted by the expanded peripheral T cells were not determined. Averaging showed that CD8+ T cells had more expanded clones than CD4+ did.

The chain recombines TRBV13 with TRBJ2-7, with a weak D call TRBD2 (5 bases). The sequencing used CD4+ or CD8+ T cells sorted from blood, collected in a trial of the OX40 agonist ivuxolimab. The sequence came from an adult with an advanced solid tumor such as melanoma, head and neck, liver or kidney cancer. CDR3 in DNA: TGTGCCAGCAGCCCAGCGGTTATTCCTCCCTACGAGCAGTACTTC. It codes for CASSPAVIPPYEQYF.